The 32 T cell receptor beta chains below were found in one sample sequenced in a study of T cell responses to AZD1222 COVID-19 vaccine. Using immunoSEQ multiplex PCR, the repertoire was profiled, and TCRdb retains in-frame clones only, with some absent. The sample lists 70,000 to 100,000 clones; approximately 90% were seen once. The specimen comprised peripheral blood, sampled 28 days after the second AZD1222 dose. The receptors were gathered from an adult who received the AZD1222 COVID-19 vaccine.

The chain couples TRBV2 to TRBJ2-7; 13 bases map to TRBD2. The CDR3 totals 15 residues. The germline CDR1 and CDR2 sequences are SNHLY and FYNNEI. The V gene end was trimmed by 4 bases and the J gene end by 0 bases; junction bases not matched to a gene: 0. In DNA, the CDR3 is TGTGCCAGCAGTGGGACTAGCGGGAGCTCCTACGAGCAGTACTTC. Its translation: CASSGTSGSSYEQYF. The full variable domain, with the rest looked up from reference TRBV2 and TRBJ2-7, is EPEVTQTPSHQVTQMGQEVILRCVPISNHLYFYWYRQILGQKVEFLVSFYNNEISEKSEIFDDQFSVERPDGSNFTLKIRSTKLEDSAMYFCASSGTSGSSYEQYFGPGTRLTVT.

V usage is TRBV5-6 and J usage is TRBJ1-2, with D unresolved. Trimming left V 4 bases short and J 4 bases short, with 5 bases between. Per germline, CDR1 SGHDT and CDR2 YYEEEE. This CDR3 region has 11 residues. The CDR3 is CASSSSYGYTF. In DNA form, the CDR3 reads TGTGCCAGCAGCAGTTCCTATGGCTACACCTTC.

The chain is built from TRBV21-1 and TRBJ1-5; the table names TRBD1, a call not compared with the DNA. TRBV21-1 corresponds to a pseudogene. The CDR3 covers 18 residues. The CDR3 DNA reads TGTGCCAGCAGCAACAACCTATCCGGGACAGAGGAGTTTTGGTCCCAGCATTTT. Translation: CASSNNLSGTEEFWSQHF.

This chain uses TRBV7-9 with TRBJ1-4, with D hard to call. CDR3 length equals 12 residues. Trimming cost V 10 bases and J 5 bases, with 11 bases left between them. Germline V gene lookup returns CDR1 SEHNR and CDR2 FQNEAQ (reference sequence). The CDR3 DNA is TGTGCCACCGGACGGTCCAATGAAAAACTGTTTTTT. Protein: CATGRSNEKLFF.

The chain recombines TRBV9 with TRBJ1-2, with a possible D match to TRBD1 (6 bases). Germline lookup yields CDR1 SGDLS and CDR2 YYNGEE. CDR3 length equals 15 residues. Trimming stripped 0 bases from V and 2 bases from J, with 11 bases between. The CDR3: CASSVGPGVNYGYTF. Here the CDR3 DNA reads TGTGCCAGCAGCGTAGGCCCAGGGGTAAACTATGGCTACACCTTC.

The chain carries TRBV7-2 and TRBJ1-3, with D unclear. CDR3 size: 14 residues. CDR1 is SGHTA and CDR2 is FQGNSA in the germline V gene. V was cut by 1 base and J by 6 bases, with 10 bases left in between. For the CDR3, the DNA is TGTGCCAGCAGCTTAGTGGCAGGAGAAAACACCATATATTTT. This translates into CASSLVAGENTIYF. Looking up the rest from reference TRBV7-2 and TRBJ1-3 gives the full variable domain: GAGVSQSPSNKVTEKGKDVELRCDPISGHTALYWYRQSLGQGLEFLIYFQGNSAPDKSGLPSDRFSAERTGGSVSTLTIQRTQQEDSAVYLCASSLVAGENTIYFGEGSWLTVV.

The chain carries TRBV4-1 and TRBJ2-1, with D perhaps TRBD1 (6 bases). Between the trimmed V and J ends, which lost 0 bases and 1 base, there was a span of 19 bases. The CDR3 is 19 residues long. Per germline, CDR1 MGHRA and CDR2 YSYEKL. The CDR3, as DNA: TGCGCCAGCAGCCAAGACCCTAGAGGGGGTTTGGGATCCTACAATGAGCAGTTCTTC. The encoded protein is CASSQDPRGGLGSYNEQFF.

The chain uses TRBV29-1 and TRBJ2-7; possible D gene TRBD1, 6 bases. Germline V gene data show CDR1 as SQVTM and CDR2 as ANQGSEA. Between the trimmed V and J ends, which lost 7 bases and 3 bases, there was a span of 16 bases. The CDR3 runs to 13 residues. CDR3 sequence: CSGTDTRGYEQYF. DNA of the CDR3: TGCAGCGGGACAGATACCCGGGGCTACGAGCAGTACTTC.

This clone appeared once. The chain is built from TRBV2 and TRBJ1-2; no definite D call. Trimming took 5 bases from V and 8 from J, leaving 18 bases between them. The CDR3 runs to 14 residues. The germline gives CDR1 SNHLY, CDR2 FYNNEI. The CDR3 nucleotides are TGTGCCAGCAGTAATCGGCCGCAGTCGGGAGGCTACACCTTC. It encodes CASSNRPQSGGYTF. Full variable domain (rest looked up from reference TRBV2 and TRBJ1-2): EPEVTQTPSHQVTQMGQEVILRCVPISNHLYFYWYRQILGQKVEFLVSFYNNEISEKSEIFDDQFSVERPDGSNFTLKIRSTKLEDSAMYFCASSNRPQSGGYTFGSGTRLTVV.

V and J are TRBV9 and TRBJ1-3; D call uncertain. The CDR3 runs to 16 residues. Trimming cost V 2 bases and J 0 bases, with 12 bases left between them. CDR1 SGDLS and CDR2 YYNGEE come from the germline V gene. The CDR3 DNA reads TGTGCCAGCAGCGTTAACGGACTGAACTCTGGAAACACCATATATTTT. Its protein is CASSVNGLNSGNTIYF.

The J gene is TRBJ1-4, the V gene TRBV15; D is unclear. Trimming shortened V by 0 bases and J by 4 bases, and 12 bases separated the two germline ends. The germline CDR1 and CDR2 sequences are LNHNV and YYDKDF (reference sequence). CDR3 length: 16 residues. The CDR3 DNA reads as TGTGCCACCAGCAGAGATCGATGGCAGAATAATGAAAAACTGTTTTTT. Amino acids: CATSRDRWQNNEKLFF.

This rearrangement joins TRBV5-1 to TRBJ1-3; 7 bases line up with TRBD1. The CDR3 totals 14 residues. Germline V CDR1 and CDR2: SGHRS, YFSETQ. V gave up 4 bases and J gave up 3 bases; unmatched junction bases: 4. The CDR3 spells CASSTTGSGNTIYF. In DNA form, the CDR3 reads TGCGCCAGCAGCACGACAGGGAGTGGAAACACCATATATTTT.

This chain uses TRBV2 with TRBJ2-1; D is unresolved. CDR1 SNHLY and CDR2 FYNNEI come from the germline V gene. This CDR3 is built from 13 residues. The V end lost 7 bases, the J end lost 0 bases, and 7 bases lay between the germline ends. The CDR3 bases are TGTGCCAGCATTGTAAGCTCCTACAATGAGCAGTTCTTC. Translated, it gives CASIVSSYNEQFF.

The chain links TRBV7-8 to TRBJ2-1; 11 bases line up with TRBD2. Germline V CDR1 and CDR2: SGHVS, FQNEAQ. The CDR3 has 15 residues. Trimming removed 4 bases from V and 7 bases from J; junction bases left unmatched: 6. The CDR3 DNA reads TGTGCCAGCAGCTATAGCGGGGGGGAACTTAATGAGCAGTTCTTC. Translating gives CASSYSGGELNEQFF.

This chain joins TRBV7-2 and TRBJ2-1, with D possibly TRBD1 on 6 matching bases. The germline gives CDR1 SGHTA, CDR2 FQGNSA. Trimming removed 8 bases at V and 4 bases at J, with 15 bases between. The CDR3 has 14 residues. The CDR3, as DNA: TGTGCCAGCGAGCCAGGGGTAGGGTACAATGAGCAGTTCTTC. Translation: CASEPGVGYNEQFF.

The rearrangement joins TRBV30 to TRBJ1-4, with 9 bases lining up with TRBD1. Germline V lookup: CDR1 GTSNPN, CDR2 SVGIG (reference sequence). This CDR3 region has 16 residues. The V segment lost 2 bases and the J segment 5 bases; nucleotides outside the gene matches: 9. The CDR3 DNA follows: TGTGCCTGGAGTATGGGTACCGGGACAGGGAATGAAAAACTGTTTTTT. This sequence encodes CAWSMGTGTGNEKLFF.

The rearrangement uses TRBV30 and TRBJ1-5, with D unclear. The CDR3 is 14 amino acids. V lost 2 bases, J lost 7 bases, and 15 bases lay in between. Germline V lookup: CDR1 GTSNPN, CDR2 SVGIG (reference sequence). The CDR3 here is CAWSHMPLQQPQHF. Here the CDR3 DNA reads TGTGCCTGGAGTCATATGCCGTTACAACAGCCCCAGCATTTT.

The chain has TRBV12-3 or TRBV12-4 and TRBJ1-2; D is unresolved. The V end lost 6 bases, the J end lost 7 bases, and 15 bases lay between the germline ends. This CDR3 spans 13 amino acids. The CDR3 region has the DNA TGTGCCAGCAGCTCGGATGGGCGGCTTGGCTACACCTTC. Its translation is CASSSDGRLGYTF.

The rearrangement uses TRBV20-1 and TRBJ2-3; D gene unclear. Germline-derived CDR1 and CDR2 are DFQATT and SNEGSKA (reference sequence). The CDR3 covers 11 residues. This CDR3 reads CSRGRSHTQYF. The CDR3 bases are TGCAGCCGAGGCCGCTCACATACGCAGTATTTT.

The V call is TRBV28, the J call TRBJ2-1; the D gene is possibly TRBD1 (6 bases). Germline V gene sequence: CDR1 MDHEN, CDR2 SYDVKM. Trimming cost V 5 bases and J 5 bases, with 16 bases left between them. The CDR3 loop spans 15 amino acids. DNA of the CDR3: TGTGCCAGCAGTCCGTCCGGCAGGGGTAACAATGAGCAGTTCTTC. Residues: CASSPSGRGNNEQFF.

This sequence joins TRBV9 and TRBJ2-3; 7 bases match TRBD1. Germline-derived CDR1 and CDR2 are SGDLS and YYNGEE. J lost 3 bases, V lost 5 bases, and 6 bases had no gene match. The CDR3 extends over 14 amino acids. The CDR3 DNA is TGTGCCAGCAGTCTTGACAGGGTGACAGATACGCAGTATTTT. Translation gives CASSLDRVTDTQYF. Complete variable domain (other parts from reference TRBV9 and TRBJ2-3): DSGVTQTPKHLITATGQRVTLRCSPRSGDLSVYWYQQSLDQGLQFLIQYYNGEERAKGNILERFSAQQFPDLHSELNLSSLELGDSALYFCASSLDRVTDTQYFGPGTRLTVL.

This clone occurred once. For the CDR3, the DNA is TGTGCCAGCAGCTTAGCCACGGGGCGTGGGGGGCCTAATTCACCCCTCCACTTT. Translating gives CASSLATGRGGPNSPLHF. The chain employs TRBV7-2 and TRBJ1-6; maybe TRBD1 (6 bases). The germline V and J ends were trimmed by 0 bases and 6 bases, with 18 bases remaining between them. From germline, CDR1 is SGHTA and CDR2 FQGNSA. The CDR3 has 18 residues.

A note on this clone: The junction departs from germline at one end; a sequencing error may be responsible. The chain couples TRBV4-2 to TRBJ2-4; 8 nucleotides line up with TRBD2. In germline, CDR1 is LGHNA, CDR2 YNFKEQ. This CDR3 spans 15 amino acids. The CDR3 sequence is CASSQEYRAGRAIDF. In DNA form, the CDR3 reads TGTGCCAGCAGCCAAGAATATCGGGCCGGGAGGGCCATCGACTTC.

The chain couples TRBV5-1 to TRBJ2-4, with D perhaps assigned TRBD1 or TRBD2 (5 bases each). Trimming removed 0 bases from V and 0 bases from J, with 13 bases in between. Per the germline V gene, CDR1 is SGHRS and CDR2 is YFSETQ. The length of the CDR3 is 17 residues. For the CDR3, the DNA is TGCGCCAGCAGCTTGGACGGACACGGACTAGCCAAAAACATTCAGTACTTC. Protein sequence: CASSLDGHGLAKNIQYF.

This clone was seen a handful of times. This chain's CDR3 is CASSRQTGGVYEQYF. The CDR3 region has the DNA TGTGCCAGCAGCCGCCAGACAGGGGGCGTCTACGAGCAGTACTTC. V usage is TRBV14 and J usage is TRBJ2-7; 10 nucleotides align to TRBD1. The CDR3 is 15 residues long. Germline V gives CDR1 SGHDN, CDR2 FVKESK. With V trimmed by 4 bases and J by 3 bases, 6 bases remained unmatched.

The chain is built from TRBV13 and TRBJ2-3; 8 bases match TRBD2. Germline-derived CDR1 and CDR2 are PRHDT and FYEKMQ (reference sequence). The J segment lost 5 bases and the V segment lost 6 bases, leaving 13 bases of the junction unmatched. This CDR3 spans 16 amino acids. The CDR3 DNA reads TGTGCCAGCAGGCAACGGGGGGGCCTCCGTAAAGATACGCAGTATTTT. As protein: CASRQRGGLRKDTQYF.

V usage is TRBV6-6 and J usage is TRBJ1-5, with 10 bases that match TRBD1. Per germline, CDR1 MNHNY and CDR2 SVGAGI (reference sequence). V dropped 5 bases and J dropped 6; count of bases not matched to a gene: 13. This CDR3 comprises 17 residues. CDR3: CASSHLRQGAVSQPQHF. CDR3 DNA sequence: TGTGCCAGCAGTCACCTAAGACAGGGGGCGGTGAGTCAGCCCCAGCATTTT.

The sample holds a few counts of this clone. V and J are TRBV3-1 (or the pseudogene TRBV3-2) and TRBJ1-4; 7 positions match TRBD1. Germline CDR1 and CDR2: LGHDT and YNNKEL (reference sequence). J lost 11 bases, V lost 0 bases, and 9 bases had no gene match. This CDR3 is 15 amino acids long. Here the CDR3 reads CASSQDWDSLNKLFF. The DNA for the CDR3 is TGTGCCAGCAGCCAAGATTGGGACAGTTTGAACAAACTGTTTTTT.

This chain connects TRBV5-1 to TRBJ1-1; perhaps TRBD1 as D (5 bases). Between the trimmed V and J ends, which lost 5 bases and 4 bases, there was a span of 18 bases. From germline, CDR1 is SGHRS and CDR2 YFSETQ. This CDR3 is built from 15 residues. The CDR3 reads CASRNLQGFGTEAFF. In nucleotides, the CDR3 is TGCGCCAGCAGGAATCTTCAGGGTTTTGGCACTGAAGCTTTCTTT.

The chain recombines TRBV24-1 with TRBJ2-1, with D tentatively TRBD1 (6 bases). The CDR3 sequence is 11 residues long. Germline V gene lookup returns CDR1 KGHDR and CDR2 SFDVKD. Trimming took 10 bases from V and 4 from J, leaving 7 bases between them. The CDR3 bases are TGTGCCACAGGACAGTACAATGAGCAGTTCTTC. Its protein is CATGQYNEQFF.

The V and J genes are TRBV30 and TRBJ2-3; 10 positions match TRBD2. The CDR3 spans 16 residues. V dropped 0 bases and J dropped 5; count of bases not matched to a gene: 8. Germline CDR1 and CDR2: GTSNPN and SVGIG (reference sequence). The CDR3 reads CAWSVGASGGIDTQYF. CDR3 DNA sequence: TGTGCCTGGAGTGTAGGCGCTAGCGGGGGTATAGATACGCAGTATTTT.

This clone is a singleton in its sample. J is TRBJ2-6 and V is TRBV6-5, with a possible D match to TRBD1 (5 bases). This CDR3 is built from 15 residues. Germline assignment: CDR1 MNHEY and CDR2 SVGAGI. V dropped 6 bases and J dropped 3 bases, with 12 bases sitting between them. CDR3 sequence: CASRWQGGGANVLTF. For the CDR3, the DNA is TGTGCCAGCAGGTGGCAGGGTGGTGGGGCCAACGTCCTGACTTTC.